This TCR beta chain was recovered during a study of T cell responses to AZD1222 COVID-19 vaccine (TCRdb year 2021). Study-level background: A total of approximately 240 trial participants underwent TCR sequencing, of whom roughly 210 received two doses of AZD1222 and some 25 received two doses of the MenACWY control vaccine. Trial participants were enrolled into age subgroups of 18-55, 56-69 and 70-plus years, which contained roughly 150, 30 and 60 TCR-sequenced participants, respectively.

The CDR3 regions of human TCRbeta chains were subjected to immunosequencing. Per the authors' processing: TCRs in the repertoires were matched against a reference library of SARS-CoV-2-specific TCRs that had been generated with the MIRA antigen-specificity platform. Breadth was defined as the fraction of unique TCRs that were SARS-CoV-2-associated. Depth was defined as the fraction of total T cells that were SARS-CoV-2-associated. Using the MIRA data, each spike-specific TCR was assigned both to the spike region to which the TCR was reactive and to a CD4 or CD8 class. Log10-transformed breadth and depth values were compared by one-way ANOVA with Sidak's multiple comparisons tests. Not all clones reach the TCRdb copy of this immuneACCESS table, which keeps in-frame sequences only. Checked studies attribute under half of the gap to unresolved V genes and leave the rest unexplained. That table is the source of V, J and clone size, and D and trimming were worked out from the DNA. This sample lists under 150,000 clones; 70% to 90% were detected once. Clones ranked in the top ten supply roughly 4.3% of the sample.

What the study reported, not specific to this receptor: Participants were mostly white British, with more females than males. The authors suggested clonal diversity may have been underestimated. Because no day 14 peak-response samples were available, repertoires were characterized only after the peak T cell response. Reportedly, close to half of the unique spike-specific TCRs recognized epitopes lying outside the regions that are mutated in the B.1.351 and B.1.1.7 variants. In the small 56-69-year group, the increase in depth fell short of significance, most likely because of low power. CD4 TCRs associated with the vaccine covered the entire spike protein, and the dominant responses were in regions 160-218 and 743-854. Conclusions about previously exposed vaccinees were limited because only 6 or 7 AZD1222 recipients were SARS-CoV-2 seropositive at baseline. After two AZD1222 doses, both the breadth and the depth of spike-specific TCRs were significantly higher than at day 0 and than in MenACWY recipients.

The CDR3 sequence holds 16 residues, the cysteine and phenylalanine included. Just CDR3 DNA is preserved here, 48 bases in frame from base 1. Per the germline V gene, MGHRA is the CDR1 and YSYEKL is the CDR2. Trimming costs V 0 bases and J 2 bases, and their ends lie 14 bases apart. Turning to this clone: This clone's antigen is unknown. Per-nucleotide qualities are absent, and no much larger clonotype sits a single base away.

The time point label here, explained by the study, means: baseline before first vaccination. Per the publication, the treatment or condition label means: meningococcal conjugate vaccine given as trial control. Vaccinee samples came from UK trials COV001 and COV002, including a single-blind randomized controlled phase 2/3 trial of AZD1222 (ChAdOx1 nCoV-19) in healthy adults. For TCRbeta chain sequencing, PBMC samples from trial participants were taken at day 0 and at day 28 after the second dose. This material consisted of peripheral blood, taken on day 0 of MenACWY control vaccination. The receptor chain draws on TRBV4-1 and TRBJ2-7; the D gene is not confidently resolved. The receptor comes from an adult in good health. The DNA sequence is as follows: TGCGCCAGCAGCCAAGATCCCCCCGAGAGGCCCTACGAGCAGTACTTC. It specifies CASSQDPPERPYEQYF.